This T cell receptor (beta chain) was identified in a study of T-cell reconstitution after alpha-beta-depleted transplantation in children. Preparation of the TCRbeta library involved a method that used unique molecular identifiers. TCRdb re-called the PCR reads with MiXCR, one entry per CDR3 protein. The sample shows a few hundred thousand distinct CDR3 sequences, around 25% of them seen only once. The CDR3 is 18 residues long. Germline CDR1 reads SNHLY; CDR2 reads FYNNEI. The germline V and J ends were trimmed by 5 bases and 4 bases, with 24 bases remaining between them. The V and J genes are TRBV2 and TRBJ1-5; D is undetermined. This receptor was taken from a male patient younger than 18 who had a stem cell transplant for acute lymphoblastic leukemia, so the T cells may come from the graft donor. Sequencing was performed on PBMCs, mostly from graft donor cells, taken 180 days after TCRalphabeta/CD19-depleted stem cell transplant. CDR3: CASSTRTGKMRRNQPQHF. CDR3 nucleotides: TGTGCCAGCAGTACCCGGACTGGGAAAATGAGGAGGAATCAGCCCCAGCATTTT.